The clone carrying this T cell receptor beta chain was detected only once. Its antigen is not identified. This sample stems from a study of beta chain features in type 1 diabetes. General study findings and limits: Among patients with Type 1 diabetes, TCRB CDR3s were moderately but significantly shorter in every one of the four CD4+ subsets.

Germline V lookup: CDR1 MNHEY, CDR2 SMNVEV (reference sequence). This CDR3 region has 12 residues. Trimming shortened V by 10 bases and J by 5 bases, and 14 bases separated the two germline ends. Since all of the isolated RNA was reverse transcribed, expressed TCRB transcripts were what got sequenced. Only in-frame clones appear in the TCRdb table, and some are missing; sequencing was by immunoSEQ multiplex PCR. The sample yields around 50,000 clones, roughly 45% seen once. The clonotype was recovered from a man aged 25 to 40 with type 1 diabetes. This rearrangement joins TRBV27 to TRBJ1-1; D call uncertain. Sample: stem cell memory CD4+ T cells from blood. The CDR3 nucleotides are TGTGCCAAAAGCACCCCGGGAACTGAAGCTTTCTTT. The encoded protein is CAKSTPGTEAFF.